Each of the 13 T cell receptor beta chains below was sequenced from the same sample in a study of T cells in Graves' hyperthyroidism and ophthalmopathy. TCR beta CDR3 sequences were amplified from RNA transcripts. HTBI primers were used for first-round RT-PCR of the TCR CDR3. One entry per CDR3 protein, called by TCRdb with MiXCR from the multiplex PCR reads. The sample lists about 290,000 distinct CDR3 sequences; around 13% were seen once. The sequencing input was blood. The receptors stem from a woman aged 40 to 50 with Graves' hyperthyroidism.

The chain joins TRBV6-1 to TRBJ2-7, with 8 bases lining up with TRBD1. V trimming: 4 bases; J trimming: 4 bases; junction bases outside the gene matches: 6. The germline V gene has CDR1 MNHNS and CDR2 SASEGT. The CDR3 covers 14 residues. The CDR3 protein is CASSAAGQAYEQYF. CDR3 nucleotides: TGTGCCAGCAGTGCTGCGGGACAGGCATACGAGCAGTACTTC.

The J gene is TRBJ2-7, the V gene TRBV7-9, with 7 bases matching TRBD1. The V segment lost 5 bases and the J segment 2 bases; nucleotides outside the gene matches: 6. Germline values: CDR1 SEHNR, CDR2 FQNEAQ (reference sequence). The CDR3 has 14 residues. CDR3 DNA sequence: TGTGCCAGCAGCCACCGGGACAGTCCCTACGAGCAGTACTTC. Translated, it gives CASSHRDSPYEQYF.

At least ten counts were recorded for this clonotype. The J gene is TRBJ2-1, the V gene TRBV28, with D maybe TRBD1 (6 bases). The CDR3 has 17 residues. Trimming stripped 8 bases from V and 9 bases from J, with 29 bases between. Germline V gene sequence: CDR1 MDHEN, CDR2 SYDVKM. The DNA of the CDR3 is TGTGCCAGCGGCCTTCTAGAGGGAGAGGCTCTACAGGGTGAGCAGTTCTTC. The encoded protein is CASGLLEGEALQGEQFF.

This clonotype has only a few counts. The gene calls are TRBV4-1 and TRBJ2-1, with 10 bases lining up with TRBD2. CDR1 is MGHRA and CDR2 is YSYEKL in the germline V gene. Trimming removed 0 bases from V and 7 bases from J; junction bases left unmatched: 3. CDR3 size: 15 residues. CDR3 DNA: TGCGCCAGCAGCCAAGATAGCGGGAGGATGAATGAGCAGTTCTTC. Protein sequence: CASSQDSGRMNEQFF.

The chain joins TRBV27 to TRBJ2-1; no reliable D call. The CDR3 runs 16 residues. CDR1 is MNHEY, CDR2 SMNVEV, per germline (reference sequence). V was pared by 0 bases and J by 10 bases, with 19 bases between. In DNA form, the CDR3 reads TGTGCCAGCAGTTTATCCTCTCTACCGGCAGTGGGGGAGCAGTTCTTC. Translated, it gives CASSLSSLPAVGEQFF.

The sample holds many counts of this clonotype. The DNA of the CDR3 is TGTGCCATCAGTGGGGGAGGGGCCTTGGACTATGGCTACACCTTC. Amino acids: CAISGGGALDYGYTF. The gene calls are TRBV10-3 and TRBJ1-2, with a tentative D call TRBD1 (5 bases). Trimming stripped 4 bases from V and 3 bases from J, with 15 bases between. The germline V gene encodes CDR1 ENHRY and CDR2 SYGVKD. This CDR3 contains 15 residues.

The rearrangement joins TRBV24-1 to TRBJ2-6; TRBD1 might be the D (6 bases). CDR3 length equals 16 residues. Germline CDR1 is KGHDR and CDR2 is SFDVKD. The V gene lost 0 bases and the J gene lost 2 bases, with 7 bases spanning the gap. The CDR3 DNA reads as TGTGCCACCAGTGATTTGAAGGGGGCTGGGGCCAACGTCCTGACTTTC. Translating it yields CATSDLKGAGANVLTF.

This clonotype was detected many times. The chain joins TRBV6-1 to TRBJ2-7, with D possibly matching TRBD2 (5 bases). Germline CDR1 reads MNHNS; CDR2 reads SASEGT. This CDR3 comprises 16 residues. V was shortened by 3 bases and J by 7 bases, with 22 bases between the two germline ends. The CDR3 nucleotides read TGTGCCAGCAGTGAGAGGTGGTCTAGCCGCTTGGGGGAGCAGTACTTC. This codes for CASSERWSSRLGEQYF.

This clonotype has ten or more counts. CDR3 residues: CASSPGGLVSWNEQFF. CDR3 coding DNA: TGTGCCAGCAGTCCGGGGGGACTAGTGTCTTGGAATGAGCAGTTCTTC. The chain employs TRBV12-3 or TRBV12-4 and TRBJ2-1; 8 bases are shared with TRBD2. With 5 bases clipped from V and 7 bases from J, the junction kept 13 bases outside the gene matches. This CDR3 spans 16 amino acids.

This clonotype was seen at least ten times. The V call is TRBV10-3, the J call TRBJ1-4; 11 positions match TRBD1. CDR3 size: 16 residues. V shed 3 bases and J 3 bases; nucleotides not matched to a gene: 3. In germline, CDR1 is ENHRY, CDR2 SYGVKD. For the CDR3, the DNA is TGTGCCATCAGTGAAGGACAGGGGGCAGCTAATGAAAAACTGTTTTTT. Its protein is CAISEGQGAANEKLFF.

Details on this clonotype: Being one base from a much bigger clone, this may be a read error. The V gene is TRBV20-1, the J gene TRBJ2-1; D remains ambiguous. CDR1 is DFQATT, CDR2 SNEGSKA, per germline (reference sequence). The length of the CDR3 is 13 residues. The CDR3 loop reads CSASVWARNERFF. Here the CDR3 DNA reads TGCAGTGCTAGTGTTTGGGCCAGAAATGAGCGGTTCTTC.

The V call is TRBV6-1, the J call TRBJ2-1; D unresolved. The CDR3 sequence is 17 residues long. CDR1 MNHNS and CDR2 SASEGT come from the germline V gene. V was cut by 6 bases and J by 3 bases, with 21 bases left in between. CDR3 amino acids: CASRPPLDGQGYNEQFF. CDR3 DNA sequence: TGTGCCAGCAGACCCCCCCTGGACGGCCAAGGCTACAATGAGCAGTTCTTC.

This clonotype showed up just a few times. One end of the junction does not line up with germline, which may come from a read error. The gene calls are TRBV20-1 and TRBJ1-1; no clear D. This CDR3 region has 10 residues. In germline, CDR1 is DFQATT, CDR2 SNEGSKA (reference sequence). CDR3: CSTRDTEAFF. The CDR3 DNA reads TGCAGTACTAGGGACACTGAAGCTTTCTTT.